This T cell receptor beta chain was identified in a study of human T cells and chemical hapten exposure. RNA extraction used unfractionated whole blood as the source of total RNA. This clonotype was observed at least ten times. Per the germline V gene, CDR1 is DFQATT and CDR2 is SNEGSKA (reference sequence). The CDR3 totals 17 residues. Trimming left V 7 bases short and J 0 bases short, with 19 bases between. TCRdb reanalysed the 5' RACE reads using MiXCR and keeps one entry per CDR3 protein. This sample has around 140,000 distinct CDR3 sequences, with roughly 4% found just once. The chain is built from TRBV20-1 and TRBJ2-6, with D perhaps being TRBD1 or TRBD2 (5 bases each). The sequence was collected from a female donor in good health. The chain's CDR3 is CSGSRDLGVSGANVLTF. CDR3 nucleotides: TGCAGTGGCAGCCGGGACCTGGGTGTCTCTGGGGCCAACGTCCTGACTTTC.